Here is one T cell receptor beta chain with its context. Its cognate antigen is unknown. This record belongs to a study of shared clonotypes between healthy human individuals. Points from the study as a whole: It was the few donors that limited the genetic and exposure-history diversity represented. Among donors, sharing of clonotypes was expected to be affected by sequencing depth.

Only in-frame clones appear in the TCRdb table, and some are missing; sequencing was by immunoSEQ multiplex PCR. The sample holds around 2.1 million clones, 95% seen once. Per the germline V gene, CDR1 is LNHDA and CDR2 is SQIVND (reference sequence). V gave up 5 bases and J gave up 2 bases, with 16 bases separating them. This CDR3 has 15 amino acids. Negatively enriched CD4+ T cells were divided by CD45RA into naive and memory. Sequenced: naive CD4+ T cells sorted from blood. Subset of the sample: CD45RA+ positively selected. This sequence was found in a man aged 18 to 30 in good health. V usage is TRBV19 and J usage is TRBJ2-7; the D is unclear. The CDR3 protein is CASSDRKLHPYEQYF. DNA of the CDR3: TGTGCCAGTAGTGATCGTAAACTTCACCCCTACGAGCAGTACTTC.